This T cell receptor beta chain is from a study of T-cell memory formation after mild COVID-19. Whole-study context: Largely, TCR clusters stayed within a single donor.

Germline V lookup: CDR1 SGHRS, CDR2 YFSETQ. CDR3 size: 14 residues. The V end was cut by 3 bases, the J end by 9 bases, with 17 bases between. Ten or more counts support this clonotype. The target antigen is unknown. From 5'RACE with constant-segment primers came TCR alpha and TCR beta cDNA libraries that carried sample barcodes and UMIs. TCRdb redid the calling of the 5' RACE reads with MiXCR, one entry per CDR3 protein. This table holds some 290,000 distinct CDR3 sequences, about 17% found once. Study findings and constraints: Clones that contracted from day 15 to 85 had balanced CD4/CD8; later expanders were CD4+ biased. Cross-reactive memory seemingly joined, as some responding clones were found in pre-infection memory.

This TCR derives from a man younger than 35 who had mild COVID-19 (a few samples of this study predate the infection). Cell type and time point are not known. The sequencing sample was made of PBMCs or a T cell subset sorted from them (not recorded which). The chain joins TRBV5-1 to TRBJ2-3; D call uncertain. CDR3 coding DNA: TGCGCCAGCAGCTCCCAAGGTCCGGCAGGAACGCAGTATTTT. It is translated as CASSSQGPAGTQYF.